This entry features one T cell receptor (beta chain) sequence. The sample comes from a study of T cells after yellow fever vaccination. Generation of TCR cDNA used 5'RACE template switching (which added a universal primer site and UMIs). TCRdb re-analysed the 5' RACE reads in MiXCR, keeping a single row per CDR3 protein. This table has around 610,000 distinct CDR3 sequences, roughly 12% appearing once. This TCR was recovered from a man younger than 45 who received the YFV17D yellow fever vaccine. Sequencing was performed on PBMCs, taken on the day of the yellow fever booster vaccination.

The CDR3 is CASRRQVGGLDQPQHF. CDR3 coding DNA: TGTGCCAGCAGAAGACAGGTTGGAGGTCTCGATCAGCCCCAGCATTTT. The rearrangement joins TRBV6-5 to TRBJ1-5, with D maybe TRBD1 (6 bases). The CDR3 length is 16 residues. Trimming shortened V by 6 bases and J by 5 bases, and 20 bases separated the two germline ends. The germline CDR1 and CDR2 sequences are MNHEY and SVGAGI.